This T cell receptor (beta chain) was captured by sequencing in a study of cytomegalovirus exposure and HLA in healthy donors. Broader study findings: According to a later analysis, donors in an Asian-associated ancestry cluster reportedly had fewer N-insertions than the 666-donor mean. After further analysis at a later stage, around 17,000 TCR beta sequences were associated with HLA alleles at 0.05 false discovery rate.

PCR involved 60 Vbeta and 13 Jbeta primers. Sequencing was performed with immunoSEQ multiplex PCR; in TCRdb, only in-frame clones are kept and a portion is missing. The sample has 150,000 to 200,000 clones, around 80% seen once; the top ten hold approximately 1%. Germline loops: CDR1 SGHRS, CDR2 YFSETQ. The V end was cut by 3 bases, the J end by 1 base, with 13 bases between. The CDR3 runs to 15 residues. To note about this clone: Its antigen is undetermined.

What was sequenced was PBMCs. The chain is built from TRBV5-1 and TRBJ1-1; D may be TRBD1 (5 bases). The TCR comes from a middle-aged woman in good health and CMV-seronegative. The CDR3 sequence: CASSSQGLSNTEAFF. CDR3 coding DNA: TGCGCCAGCAGCTCCCAGGGACTATCGAACACTGAAGCTTTCTTT.